This T cell receptor beta chain was sequenced for a study of blood T cell repertoires in COVID-19. Sequencing was performed with immunoSEQ multiplex PCR; in TCRdb, only in-frame clones are kept and a portion is missing. Seen here are around 290,000 clones, roughly 91% observed once, and the top ten hold about 4.2%. The CDR3 totals 13 residues. Germline trimming cut 3 bases from V and 6 bases from J; bases unmatched to any gene: 2. The TCR originated in a man aged 35-49 years with acute or convalescent COVID-19. The sample comprised peripheral blood. The genes are TRBV12-3 or TRBV12-4 and TRBJ1-5, with 7 bases aligning to TRBD1. The CDR3: CASSFQGGQPQHF. CDR3 nucleotides: TGTGCCAGCAGTTTCCAGGGGGGTCAGCCCCAGCATTTT.